These T cell receptor beta chains were read from a single sample in a study of blood T cells in healthy people across ages. Each CDR3 protein gets one entry after TCRdb re-called the 5' RACE reads with MiXCR. The top ten hold 7% to 9.5% of the sample, which has about 1,500,000 distinct CDR3 sequences, 42% seen once. The sample was blood. The source is a woman under 30 in good health. Both conserved end residues are part of each CDR3.

V gene,J gene,CDR3 protein
TRBV6-5,TRBJ2-2,CASSFPRGQPGELFF
TRBV6-1,TRBJ2-7,CASSEGAAASYEQYF
TRBV3-1,TRBJ2-3,CASSQGVEFTDTQYF
TRBV4-1,TRBJ2-1,CASSQVKLAGGNEQFF
TRBV20-1,TRBJ2-1,CSLRDFAPKSSYNEQFF
TRBV4-2,TRBJ2-4,CASSQEGIGETKNIQYF
TRBV28,TRBJ2-3,CAALTQLAVGDTQYF
TRBV4-1,TRBJ1-4,CASSQSTENEKLFF
TRBV5-1,TRBJ2-3,CASSLGVPDTDTQYF
TRBV7-2,TRBJ2-1,CARGVRPEQFF
TRBV3-1,TRBJ1-6,CASSQGFGSSYNSPLHF
TRBV29-1,TRBJ1-2,CSVEGARPYGYTF
TRBV12-3/TRBV12-4,TRBJ1-5,CASSPPGAWQPQHF
TRBV20-1,TRBJ2-1,CSARQGAGNEQFF
TRBV10-3,TRBJ1-4,CAISDVREGEKLFF
TRBV25-1,TRBJ1-2,CASSEREGSYGYTF
TRBV5-8,TRBJ2-5,CASSLGADNEQYF
TRBV29-1,TRBJ1-2,CSVEVDRVKGYTF
TRBV27,TRBJ1-2,CASSTYPGGGPNYGYTF
TRBV12-3/TRBV12-4,TRBJ1-6,CASTSGDRGYSPLHF
TRBV18,TRBJ2-1,CASSNAGLAGGLEQFF
TRBV29-1,TRBJ2-1,CSSIHNEQFF
TRBV20-1,TRBJ2-4,CSAPLAGDGRAKNIQYF
TRBV4-2,TRBJ1-1,CASSPRGQEAFF
TRBV7-2,TRBJ1-5,CASSLRLSWNSNQPQHF
TRBV20-1,TRBJ2-1,CSADPGLAGASSYNEQFF
TRBV20-1,TRBJ2-7,CSAGPGTSYEQYF